Shown below are 7 T cell receptor beta chains from a single sample sequenced in a study of OX40 agonist ivuxolimab in advanced cancers. The library relied on the immunoSEQ multiplex PCR assay. TCRdb's version of the immuneACCESS table is confined to in-frame rearrangements and falls short of the full clone set. An unresolved V gene accounts for under half of the shortfall where checked; the remainder is of unknown origin. In all, the sample holds 70,000 or so clones, and around 90% of those were seen once. Clones ranked in the top ten supply 13% to 15% of the sample. This material consisted of CD4+ or CD8+ T cells sorted from blood, taken in a trial of the OX40 agonist ivuxolimab. All receptors derive from an adult with an advanced solid tumor such as melanoma, head and neck, liver or kidney cancer.

This chain links TRBV7-8 with TRBJ1-5; TRBD1 agrees at 8 bases. V was pared by 0 bases and J by 7 bases, with 8 bases of the junction left unmatched. The CDR3 has 16 amino acids. The germline gives CDR1 SGHVS, CDR2 FQNEAQ. CDR3 sequence: CASSLALGQDRQPQHF. The CDR3 coding sequence is TGTGCCAGCAGCTTAGCGCTGGGACAGGACCGACAGCCCCAGCATTTT.

V gene TRBV7-9 combines with J gene TRBJ2-1, with a weak D call TRBD2 (5 bases). The CDR3 is made up of 14 amino acids. CDR1 is SEHNR, CDR2 FQNEAQ, per germline (reference sequence). Trimming took off 5 bases at V and 7 bases at J, with 15 bases between the two ends. The CDR3 reads CASSLRATGNEQFF. The CDR3 DNA is TGTGCCAGCAGCCTGCGGGCCACGGGGAATGAGCAGTTCTTC.

This clone was recorded only once. V usage is TRBV6-5 and J usage is TRBJ1-1, with D hard to call. The CDR3 is 14 residues long. CDR1 and CDR2 (germline): MNHEY, SVGAGI. V lost 2 bases and J 4 bases, leaving 11 bases between the germline ends. The CDR3 DNA sequence: TGTGCCAGCAGTTACGGGCTTTCGGGCACTGAAGCTTTCTTT. Amino acid sequence: CASSYGLSGTEAFF.

The chain recombines TRBV4-2 with TRBJ2-3; D is perhaps TRBD2 (5 bases). The V end lost 0 bases, the J end lost 6 bases, and 19 bases lay between the germline ends. Germline V lookup: CDR1 LGHNA, CDR2 YNFKEQ. The CDR3 runs 17 residues. The CDR3 nucleotides are TGTGCCAGCAGCCAAGATGTGGAGGACGGGTTCGGGGATACGCAGTATTTT. It encodes CASSQDVEDGFGDTQYF.

The rearrangement joins TRBV9 to TRBJ2-5, with 8 bases that match TRBD1. This CDR3 comprises 15 residues. Germline V gene data show CDR1 as SGDLS and CDR2 as YYNGEE. V trimming: 0 bases; J trimming: 4 bases; junction bases outside the gene matches: 5. The CDR3 reads CASSVDRTGRETQYF. The CDR3 coding sequence is TGTGCCAGCAGCGTAGATAGGACAGGGAGAGAGACCCAGTACTTC.

This clone was seen once. V and J are TRBV2 and TRBJ2-1, with no clear D. This CDR3 is 15 amino acids long. Germline loops: CDR1 SNHLY, CDR2 FYNNEI. V lost 3 bases and J 4 bases, leaving 13 bases between the germline ends. CDR3 protein: CASSDLGMSYNEQFF. The CDR3 nucleotides read TGTGCCAGCAGTGATCTGGGGATGTCATACAATGAGCAGTTCTTC.

The chain employs TRBV12-5 and TRBJ2-7, with D uncertain. This CDR3 has 12 amino acids. CDR1 and CDR2 (germline): LGHNT, FRNRAP. With 1 base removed from V and 3 bases from J, the gap between germline ends came to 4 bases. The CDR3 region has the DNA TGTGCTAGTGGTTTGGACCACTACGAGCAGTACTTC. Protein: CASGLDHYEQYF.